The 21 T cell receptor beta chains reported below all come from one sample, sequenced in a study of radiotherapy plus CTLA-4 blockade in lung cancer. TCRdb keeps only in-frame clones here, not all; method: immunoSEQ multiplex PCR. This sample has some 15,000 clones, with about two thirds found just once. The sample here was peripheral blood, taken from a patient treated with radiotherapy plus ipilimumab. These receptors all stem from a human donor with non-small cell lung cancer whose response to radiotherapy plus ipilimumab could not be evaluated.

This CDR3 reads CASKTTGNYGYTF. DNA for the CDR3: TGTGCCAGCAAGACCACAGGGAACTATGGCTACACCTTC. V gene TRBV6-1 combines with J gene TRBJ1-2, with D possibly being TRBD1 (6 bases). With 7 bases removed from V and 2 bases from J, the gap between germline ends came to 11 bases. CDR3 length: 13 residues. Germline assignment: CDR1 MNHNS and CDR2 SASEGT.

The chain links TRBV7-2 to TRBJ1-1; unclear D gene. CDR3 length: 15 amino acids. Trimming took 3 bases from V and 0 from J, leaving 11 bases between them. From germline, CDR1 is SGHTA and CDR2 FQGNSA. The chain's CDR3 is CASSLLGRLNTEAFF. The CDR3 bases are TGTGCCAGCAGCTTGCTGGGCAGGCTGAACACTGAAGCTTTCTTT.

This chain links TRBV6-1 with TRBJ1-5; the D gene is possibly TRBD1 (6 bases). The germline V gene encodes CDR1 MNHNS and CDR2 SASEGT. Trimming took off 2 bases at V and 6 bases at J, with 11 bases between the two ends. This CDR3 comprises 14 residues. The CDR3 DNA is TGTGCCAGCAGTGAATTTGGGGGCGGTCAGCCCCAGCATTTT. Residues: CASSEFGGGQPQHF.

The rearrangement uses TRBV6-5 and TRBJ1-4; the D gene is possibly TRBD1 (5 bases). This CDR3 comprises 13 residues. CDR1 and CDR2 (germline): MNHEY, SVGAGI. The germline V and J ends were trimmed by 4 bases and 12 bases, with 15 bases remaining between them. CDR3: CASSSHLEGELFF. For the CDR3, the DNA is TGTGCCAGCAGTTCCCATCTGGAAGGGGAACTGTTTTTT.

The genes are TRBV28 and TRBJ1-2; 7 bases align to TRBD1. Germline lookup yields CDR1 MDHEN and CDR2 SYDVKM. CDR3 length: 14 residues. V was clipped by 5 bases and J by 4 bases; unmatched bases: 7. In DNA, the CDR3 is TGTGCCAGCAGTCCAAGACAGGGAGGCTATGGCTACACCTTC. Its translation: CASSPRQGGYGYTF.

The chain joins TRBV5-5 to TRBJ1-2, with 7 bases that match TRBD1. This CDR3 has 15 residues. With 2 bases clipped from V and 0 bases from J, the junction kept 4 bases outside the gene matches. Germline V gene data show CDR1 as SGHKS and CDR2 as YYEKEE (reference sequence). The CDR3 sequence: CASSFIDRANYGYTF. CDR3 coding DNA: TGTGCCAGCAGCTTCATAGACAGGGCTAACTATGGCTACACCTTC.

This chain uses TRBV19 with TRBJ1-3; 7 nucleotides align to TRBD1. V lost 8 bases and J lost 0; bases outside the gene matches: 10. CDR3 length equals 16 residues. Germline-derived CDR1 and CDR2 are LNHDA and SQIVND (reference sequence). CDR3 in DNA: TGTGCCAGTCGTGGGGACAGCCAAAGCTCTGGAAACACCATATATTTT. It codes for CASRGDSQSSGNTIYF.

The J gene is TRBJ1-2, the V gene TRBV29-1, with 10 positions matching TRBD1. After removal of 6 bases from V and 2 bases from J, the junction contained 9 bases not matched to a gene. This CDR3 contains 15 residues. Germline V CDR1 and CDR2: SQVTM, ANQGSEA. CDR3 residues: CSVSRQGAANYGYTF. The CDR3, as DNA: TGCAGCGTAAGCAGACAGGGGGCAGCGAACTATGGCTACACCTTC.

The CDR3 loop reads CASSSPAGTNQPQHF. The CDR3 DNA follows: TGTGCCAGCAGTTCGCCCGCGGGAACAAATCAGCCCCAGCATTTT. The genes are TRBV27 and TRBJ1-5; D is ambiguous. This CDR3 has 15 residues. CDR1 and CDR2 from the germline V gene are MNHEY and SMNVEV (reference sequence). V was cut by 4 bases and J by 4 bases, with 14 bases left in between.

The chain carries TRBV18 and TRBJ2-3; 9 bases fit TRBD1. The CDR3 covers 17 residues. V gave up 6 bases and J gave up 6 bases; unmatched junction bases: 16. CDR1 and CDR2 (germline): KGHSH, LQKENI. The CDR3 coding sequence is TGTGCCAGCTCGAGGAATAACCAGGGACAGGGATCGGATACGCAGTATTTT. Translation: CASSRNNQGQGSDTQYF.

CDR3 DNA sequence: TGTGCCAGCAGCTTCAGCGGGGTAGGACTAAACACCGGGGAGCTGTTTTTT. It encodes CASSFSGVGLNTGELFF. The chain carries TRBV11-2 and TRBJ2-2; 7 nucleotides line up with TRBD2. Germline V gene sequence: CDR1 SGHAT, CDR2 FQNNGV. After removal of 3 bases from V and 2 bases from J, the junction contained 9 bases not matched to a gene. This CDR3 has 17 residues.

This clone was recorded a few times. V usage is TRBV19 and J usage is TRBJ2-7; possibly TRBD1 for D (6 bases). Per germline, CDR1 LNHDA and CDR2 SQIVND (reference sequence). With 6 bases removed from V and 0 bases from J, the gap between germline ends came to 18 bases. The CDR3 contains 16 residues. The CDR3, as DNA: TGTGCCAGTAGCCCCGGACCGGGACATCCCTCCTACGAGCAGTACTTC. Encoded protein: CASSPGPGHPSYEQYF.

The genes are TRBV7-9 and TRBJ2-1; TRBD2 matches 11 bases. With V trimmed by 2 bases and J by 9 bases, 9 bases remained unmatched. There are 16 residues in the CDR3. Germline values: CDR1 SEHNR, CDR2 FQNEAQ (reference sequence). The CDR3 here is CASSLLTSGVKGEQFF. The CDR3 coding sequence is TGTGCCAGCAGCTTACTGACTAGCGGGGTAAAGGGTGAGCAGTTCTTC.

This chain connects TRBV7-9 to TRBJ1-1; D gene uncertain. V gave up 11 bases and J gave up 3 bases, with 10 bases separating them. CDR3 length equals 11 residues. CDR1 SEHNR and CDR2 FQNEAQ come from the germline V gene (reference sequence). The CDR3 protein is CAGGRDTEAFF. In DNA form, the CDR3 reads TGTGCCGGAGGGAGGGACACTGAAGCTTTCTTT.

The chain is built from TRBV5-4 and TRBJ1-1; TRBD1 agrees at 7 bases. The CDR3 sequence is 15 residues long. CDR1 and CDR2 (germline): SGHNT, YYREEE (reference sequence). V was clipped by 6 bases and J by 2 bases; unmatched bases: 10. The CDR3 spells CASTRNRGSNTEAFF. CDR3 nucleotide sequence: TGTGCCAGCACGAGAAACAGGGGTAGCAACACTGAAGCTTTCTTT.

This chain joins TRBV5-1 and TRBJ1-2; maybe TRBD1 (5 bases). The V end was cut by 0 bases, the J end by 8 bases, with 17 bases between. The CDR3 is 15 residues long. The germline V gene has CDR1 SGHRS and CDR2 YFSETQ. The CDR3 sequence: CASSLGGSSGWGYTF. CDR3 coding DNA: TGCGCCAGCAGCTTGGGGGGCAGCTCCGGGTGGGGCTACACCTTC.

The chain has TRBV7-8 and TRBJ1-1; D might be TRBD1 (6 bases). CDR1 and CDR2 (germline): SGHVS, FQNEAQ. V lost 2 bases to trimming and J lost 3 bases, with 13 bases between them. The CDR3 sequence is 15 residues long. CDR3 amino acids: CASSLSGGRYTEAFF. Here the CDR3 DNA reads TGTGCCAGCAGCTTAAGCGGGGGCCGATACACTGAAGCTTTCTTT.

In this sample, this clone turned up once. The chain employs TRBV28 and TRBJ1-1, with D perhaps matching TRBD1 (6 bases). Between the trimmed V and J ends, which lost 5 bases and 7 bases, there was a span of 23 bases. The CDR3 has 16 residues. Germline CDR1 MDHEN, CDR2 SYDVKM. The CDR3 sequence is CASSRHREPPGVEAFF. In DNA, the CDR3 is TGTGCCAGCAGTAGACACAGGGAACCCCCGGGCGTTGAAGCTTTCTTT. The whole variable domain, filled in from reference TRBV28 and TRBJ1-1, reads DVKVTQSSRYLVKRTGEKVFLECVQDMDHENMFWYRQDPGLGLRLIYFSYDVKMKEKGDIPEGYSVSREKKERFSLILESASTNQTSMYLCASSRHREPPGVEAFFGQGTRLTVV.

This clone was picked up one time. The J gene is TRBJ1-2, the V gene TRBV30; TRBD1 matches at 7 bases. There are 15 residues in the CDR3. J gave up 0 bases and V 2 bases, and 6 bases lay outside the gene matches. Per the germline V gene, CDR1 is GTSNPN and CDR2 is SVGIG (reference sequence). CDR3 sequence: CAWSLGQVANYGYTF. The CDR3 DNA reads as TGTGCCTGGAGTTTAGGACAGGTAGCTAACTATGGCTACACCTTC.

The V call is TRBV7-2, the J call TRBJ2-7; maybe TRBD2 (5 bases). Germline values: CDR1 SGHTA, CDR2 FQGNSA. Trimming took off 5 bases at V and 5 bases at J, with 16 bases between the two ends. CDR3 length equals 14 residues. As DNA, the CDR3 is TGTGCCAGCAGCACACGGACGGGGAGCCACGAGCAGTACTTC. Protein sequence: CASSTRTGSHEQYF.

This clone has just a few counts. A far bigger clonotype differs at one base, so this is likely a read error. The V and J genes are TRBV21-1 and TRBJ1-1; the DNA was not compared with TRBD1, the D call given in the table. TRBV21-1 is a recognized pseudogene. The CDR3 has 15 residues. CDR3 nucleotides: TGTGTCAGCAGCAAAGCGGGGGCTTCGGTCACTGAAGCTTTCTTT. Protein sequence: CVSSKAGASVTEAFF.